This T cell receptor beta chain was recorded in a study of blood T cell repertoires in COVID-19. Study-level information: Sites in the United States, Italy and Spain provided acute and convalescent COVID-19 samples. In each case, the material was cDNA or gDNA derived from T cells, B-cell-depleted T cells, or PBMCs.

Assay: immunoSEQ multiplex PCR; the TCRdb copy retains only in-frame clones and omits some. Of roughly 240,000 clones in the sample, roughly 87% were seen once. Living in 24 US areas, the participants were between roughly 18 and 90 years of age. Trimming pared 4 bases from V and 0 bases from J, leaving 13 bases between. This CDR3 contains 15 residues. The germline CDR1 and CDR2 sequences are SGHTS and YDEGEE. The rearrangement joins TRBV5-8 to TRBJ1-2, with D hard to call. This receptor was taken from a woman in her twenties or thirties with acute COVID-19. The sequenced material came from PBMCs or T cells enriched from blood (not recorded which). CDR3 amino acids: CASSRYGKANYGYTF. The CDR3 coding sequence is TGTGCCAGCAGCCGCTACGGGAAAGCTAACTATGGCTACACCTTC.